The T cell receptor beta chain described here comes from a study of cytomegalovirus exposure and HLA in healthy donors. The study, taken as a whole, reports: A likely sequencing artifact accounted for one observed cluster of highly shared sequence variants. A further, later analysis showed that HLA-associated TCR beta chains (compared with equally common others) were more clonally expanded.

PCR was performed using 60 Vbeta and 13 Jbeta primers. Profiled with immunoSEQ multiplex PCR; TCRdb holds only in-frame clones, not every one. Found here are 110,000 to 150,000 clones, approximately 80% of them singletons; the top ten hold 3.5% to 4.5%. In regard to this clone: The antigen is not known.

Germline V gives CDR1 SGHRS, CDR2 YFSETQ. This CDR3 has 15 amino acids. V lost 0 bases and J 2 bases, leaving 9 bases between the germline ends. This sequence joins TRBV5-1 and TRBJ2-1, with a weak D call TRBD2 (6 bases). The sequenced sample consisted of PBMCs. This clonotype originated in a woman aged 35 to 49 in good health and CMV-seropositive. The CDR3 bases are TGCGCCAGCAGCTTGGAGGGAGGCCCCTACAATGAGCAGTTCTTC. It translates to CASSLEGGPYNEQFF.